This TCR beta chain was recorded in a study of post-analysis software for immune sequencing data. Turning to the study itself: Relapsing-remitting, secondary progressive and progressive-relapsing forms of multiple sclerosis all featured among disease courses. Overall study results and limits: Co-batched samples clustered tightly together by F measure. Normalized Chao1 diversity in multiple sclerosis patients fell significantly below that of controls. Controls showed lower frequencies than patients for 5 or 6 TRBV segments, and TRBV5-6, TRBV5-1 and TRBV20-1 were among these.

This clonotype was observed many times. Antigen specificity is unknown. The ends were cut back, 3 bases at V and 7 bases at J, with 14 bases in the middle. Germline V lookup: CDR1 MDHEN, CDR2 SYDVKM. The CDR3 loop spans 14 amino acids. Prepared libraries of TCR beta cDNA carried unique molecular identifiers. Out of roughly 0.85 to 11 million T cells, hundreds of thousands of cDNA molecules were generated. Each CDR3 protein gets one entry after TCRdb re-called the PCR reads with MiXCR. The repertoire holds around 190,000 distinct CDR3 sequences, with approximately 30% as singletons. The sequenced sample consisted of blood. The J gene is TRBJ2-3, the V gene TRBV28; perhaps D is TRBD1 or TRBD2 (5 bases each). The TCR originated in a girl aged 2-17 years with multiple sclerosis. CDR3 coding DNA: TGTGCCAGCAGTTTCCCTTCGGGACGCAATACGCAGTATTTT. Its translation is CASSFPSGRNTQYF.